One sample yielded the 3 T cell receptor beta chains listed below, sequenced in a study of blood T cells in healthy people across ages. The authors ran a second PCR of about 6 to 11 cycles using a sample-barcoded 5' primer and a J-beta primer mix. TCRdb recomputed calls from the 5' RACE reads with MiXCR, one row per CDR3 protein. The table lists about 1.6 million distinct CDR3 sequences, about 32% of them singletons. The material sequenced was blood. Receptors originate from a woman in her 30s in good health.

As regards this clonotype: This could be a read error, since a much larger clone is one nucleotide away. This sequence joins TRBV29-1 and TRBJ2-1; TRBD1 is a possible D gene (5 bases). CDR3 size: 14 residues. CDR1 is SQVTM and CDR2 is ANQGSEA in the germline V gene. V lost 3 bases to trimming and J lost 4 bases, with 13 bases between them. The CDR3 DNA is TGCAGCGTTGAGGAGACAGAGACGTACAATGAGCAGTTCTTC. This sequence encodes CSVEETETYNEQFF.

This sequence joins TRBV28 and TRBJ2-5; D is undetermined. The assigned J gene may be wrong: the sequence end matches TRBJ2-7 better. CDR1 is MDHEN and CDR2 is SYDVKM in the germline V gene. The CDR3 sequence is 13 residues long. CDR3 region: CASSLPHVYEQYF. In DNA, the CDR3 is TGTGCCAGCAGTTTACCCCACGTCTACGAGCAGTACTTC.

Regarding this clonotype: An end of the junction does not agree with germline; a read error may underlie this. V usage is TRBV15 and J usage is TRBJ2-1; TRBD2 is a possible D gene (5 bases). This CDR3 region has 15 residues. CDR1 is LNHNV and CDR2 is YYDKDF in the germline V gene (reference sequence). This chain's CDR3 is CAASREGLAYNEQFF. The CDR3 coding sequence is TGTGCCGCCAGCAGAGAGGGTCTAGCCTACAATGAGCAGTTCTTC. The variable domain in full, completed from reference TRBV15 and TRBJ2-1, reads DAMVIQNPRYQVTQFGKPVTLSCSQTLNHNVMYWYQQKSSQAPKLLFHYYDKDFNNEADTPDNFQSRRPNTSFCFLDIRSPGLGDTAMYLCAASREGLAYNEQFFGPGTRLTVL.